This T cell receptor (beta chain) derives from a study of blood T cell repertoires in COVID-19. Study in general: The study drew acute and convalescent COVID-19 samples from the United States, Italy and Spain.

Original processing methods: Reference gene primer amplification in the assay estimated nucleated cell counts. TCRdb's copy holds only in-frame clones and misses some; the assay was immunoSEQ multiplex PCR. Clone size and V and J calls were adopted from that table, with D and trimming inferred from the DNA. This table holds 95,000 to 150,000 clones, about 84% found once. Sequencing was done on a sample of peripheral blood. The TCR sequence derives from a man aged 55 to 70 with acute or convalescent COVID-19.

The CDR3 sequence is CASSRGQANYEQYF. The CDR3 nucleotides read TGTGCCAGCAGCAGGGGACAGGCCAACTACGAGCAGTACTTC. The rearrangement links TRBV7-8 to TRBJ2-7; 8 bases align to TRBD1. The CDR3 extends over 14 amino acids. V lost 5 bases, J lost 3 bases, and 6 bases stayed unmatched. Germline-derived CDR1 and CDR2 are SGHVS and FQNEAQ.